These 7 T cell receptor beta chains share one sample of origin, sequenced in a study of T cell responses to AZD1222 COVID-19 vaccine. Sequencing was performed with immunoSEQ multiplex PCR; in TCRdb, only in-frame clones are kept and a portion is missing. The top ten hold 6.3% of the sample, which has about 93,000 clones, around 85% seen once. The input for sequencing was peripheral blood, taken on day 0 of AZD1222 vaccination. These receptors came from an adult in good health.

In this sample, this clone turned up once. The chain has TRBV7-4 and TRBJ1-5; D uncertain. The CDR3 loop spans 13 amino acids. Germline values: CDR1 SGHVT, CDR2 SQSDAQ. Deletions cut 5 bases from V and 9 bases from J, with 14 bases between. The CDR3 is CASSTRAQWPQHF. Here the CDR3 DNA reads TGTGCCAGCAGCACACGGGCTCAATGGCCCCAGCATTTT.

The sample holds one count of this clone. The CDR3 DNA sequence: TGTGCCAGCAGCTCGACAGGGGGTGATGGCTACACCTTC. Translating it yields CASSSTGGDGYTF. The chain joins TRBV11-3 to TRBJ1-2; 9 nucleotides match TRBD1. The V segment lost 4 bases and the J segment 6 bases; nucleotides outside the gene matches: 3. This CDR3 spans 13 amino acids. Germline loops: CDR1 SGHNT, CDR2 YENEEA.

The chain links TRBV19 to TRBJ1-4; D unclear. The germline gives CDR1 LNHDA, CDR2 SQIVND (reference sequence). Trimming cost V 3 bases and J 11 bases, with 10 bases left between them. The CDR3 covers 12 residues. The CDR3 reads CASSMVGGKLFF. The CDR3 coding sequence is TGTGCCAGTAGTATGGTAGGCGGGAAACTGTTTTTT.

The table lists this clone with a count of one. J is TRBJ1-4 and V is TRBV18, with 7 bases lining up with TRBD1. After removal of 8 bases from V and 10 bases from J, the junction contained 19 bases not matched to a gene. Germline V lookup: CDR1 KGHSH, CDR2 LQKENI. The CDR3 sequence is 16 residues long. The CDR3 DNA follows: TGTGCCAGCAGTACAGGGGCCCTCCAATCGGGGGGAAAACTGTTTTTT. Translation gives CASSTGALQSGGKLFF.

The chain recombines TRBV16 with TRBJ2-1, with 11 positions matching TRBD1. The CDR3 runs 16 residues. Germline V lookup: CDR1 KGHSY, CDR2 FQNENV. J was trimmed by 12 bases and V by 4 bases; bases with no gene match: 14. Here the CDR3 reads CASSPTSGTGGFGQFF. Written as DNA, the CDR3 is TGTGCCAGCAGCCCAACTTCCGGGACAGGGGGGTTCGGGCAGTTCTTC.

The chain employs TRBV5-6 and TRBJ2-3; a weak D match, TRBD2 (5 bases). Germline loops: CDR1 SGHDT, CDR2 YYEEEE. This CDR3 is built from 17 residues. Trimming removed 0 bases from V and 2 bases from J, with 16 bases in between. The CDR3, as DNA: TGTGCCAGCAGCTTGGCCGGGGTAGGATCCTTCACAGATACGCAGTATTTT. Its translation is CASSLAGVGSFTDTQYF.

V usage is TRBV27 and J usage is TRBJ1-2; a weak D match, TRBD1 (6 bases). CDR3 size: 15 residues. Germline-derived CDR1 and CDR2 are MNHEY and SMNVEV (reference sequence). The V and J ends lost 6 bases and 3 bases respectively, with 17 bases between them. The CDR3 region is CASRTGTTSYYGYTF. The CDR3 nucleotides are TGTGCCAGCAGGACCGGGACAACTAGTTACTATGGCTACACCTTC.